This T cell receptor (beta chain) is drawn from a study of OX40 agonist ivuxolimab in advanced cancers. Study-level information: Enrollees could have had prior anti-PD-1, anti-PD-L1 or anti-CTLA-4 therapy, which about 40% had received.

The method was immunoSEQ multiplex PCR; TCRdb's version includes in-frame clones alone and lacks a portion of them. The table records 45,000 to 60,000 clones, 90% of them present only once. V gave up 0 bases and J gave up 4 bases; unmatched junction bases: 6. Looked up from germline, CDR1 is SGHVS and CDR2 is FQNEAQ. This CDR3 contains 16 residues. The sample holds a few counts of this clone. Its antigen is still unknown. Findings and limits, study-wide: Expanded clones belonging to CD8+ T cells outnumbered, on average, those of CD4+. CD4+ and CD8+ blood T cells expanded clonally by week 6 at 0.1 to 3.0 mg/kg.

The clonotype originates from an adult with an advanced solid tumor such as melanoma, head and neck, liver or kidney cancer. The material was CD4+ or CD8+ T cells sorted from blood, obtained in a trial of the OX40 agonist ivuxolimab. V and J are TRBV7-8 and TRBJ1-5, with 7 nucleotides matching TRBD1. The CDR3 DNA reads TGTGCCAGCAGCTTAGCGCCAGGGGGAGGGAATCAGCCCCAGCATTTT. Amino acids: CASSLAPGGGNQPQHF.